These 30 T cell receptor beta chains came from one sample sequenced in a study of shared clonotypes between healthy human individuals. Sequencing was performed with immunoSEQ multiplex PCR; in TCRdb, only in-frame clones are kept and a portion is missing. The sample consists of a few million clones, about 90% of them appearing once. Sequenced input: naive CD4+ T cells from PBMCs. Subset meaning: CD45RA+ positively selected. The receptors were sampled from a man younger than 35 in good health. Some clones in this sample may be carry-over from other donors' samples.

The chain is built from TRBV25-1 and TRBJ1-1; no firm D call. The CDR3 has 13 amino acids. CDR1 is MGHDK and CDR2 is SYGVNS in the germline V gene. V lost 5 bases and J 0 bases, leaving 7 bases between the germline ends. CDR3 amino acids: CASSRFLNTEAFF. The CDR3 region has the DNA TGTGCCAGCAGTCGGTTCTTGAACACTGAAGCTTTCTTT. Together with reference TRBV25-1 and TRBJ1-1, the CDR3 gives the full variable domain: EADIYQTPRYLVIGTGKKITLECSQTMGHDKMYWYQQDPGMELHLIHYSYGVNSTEKGDLSSESTVSRIRTEHFPLTLESARPSHTSQYLCASSRFLNTEAFFGQGTRLTVV.

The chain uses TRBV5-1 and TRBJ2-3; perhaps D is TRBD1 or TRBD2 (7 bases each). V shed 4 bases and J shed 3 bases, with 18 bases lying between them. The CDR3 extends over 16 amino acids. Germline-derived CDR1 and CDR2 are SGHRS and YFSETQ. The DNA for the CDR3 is TGCGCCAGCAGCCCCGGAGCGGGACAGCCTACAGATACGCAGTATTTT. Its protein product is CASSPGAGQPTDTQYF. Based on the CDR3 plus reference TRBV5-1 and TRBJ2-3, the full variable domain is KAGVTQTPRYLIKTRGQQVTLSCSPISGHRSVSWYQQTPGQGLQFLFEYFSETQRNKGNFPGRFSGRQFSNSRSEMNVSTLELGDSALYLCASSPGAGQPTDTQYFGPGTRLTVL.

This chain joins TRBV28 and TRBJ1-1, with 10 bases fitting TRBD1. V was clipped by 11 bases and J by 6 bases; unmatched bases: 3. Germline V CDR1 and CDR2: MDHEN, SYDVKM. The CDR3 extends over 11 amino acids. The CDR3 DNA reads TGTGCCTTCGGGACAGGGGCTGAAGCTTTCTTT. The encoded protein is CAFGTGAEAFF. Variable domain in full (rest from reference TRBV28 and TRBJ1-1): DVKVTQSSRYLVKRTGEKVFLECVQDMDHENMFWYRQDPGLGLRLIYFSYDVKMKEKGDIPEGYSVSREKKERFSLILESASTNQTSMYLCAFGTGAEAFFGQGTRLTVV.

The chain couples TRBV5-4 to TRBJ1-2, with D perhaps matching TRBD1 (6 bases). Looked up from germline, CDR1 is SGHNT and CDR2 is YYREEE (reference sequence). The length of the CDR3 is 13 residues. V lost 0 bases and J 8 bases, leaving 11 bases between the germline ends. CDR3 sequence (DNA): TGTGCCAGCAGCTTGGCCCGGACAGTCGGCTACACCTTC. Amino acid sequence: CASSLARTVGYTF.

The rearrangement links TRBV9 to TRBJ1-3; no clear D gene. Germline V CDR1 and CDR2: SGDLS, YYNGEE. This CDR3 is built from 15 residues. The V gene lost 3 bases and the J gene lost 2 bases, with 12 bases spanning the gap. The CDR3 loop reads CASSGSPGTGNTIYF. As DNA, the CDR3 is TGTGCCAGCAGCGGCTCACCGGGGACTGGAAACACCATATATTTT.

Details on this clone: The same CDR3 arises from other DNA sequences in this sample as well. This CDR3 reads CASSLQGETQYF. CDR3 in DNA: TGTGCCAGCAGTCTACAGGGAGAGACCCAGTACTTC. The chain carries TRBV2 and TRBJ2-5; TRBD1 might be the D (6 bases). The CDR3 runs 12 residues. Trimming took off 5 bases at V and 4 bases at J, with 8 bases between the two ends. Germline CDR1 and CDR2: SNHLY and FYNNEI.

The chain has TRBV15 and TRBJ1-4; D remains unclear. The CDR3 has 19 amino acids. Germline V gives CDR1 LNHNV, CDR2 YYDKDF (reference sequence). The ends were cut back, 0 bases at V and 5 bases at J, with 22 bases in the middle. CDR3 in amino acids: CATSRDSGAPGWGNEKLFF. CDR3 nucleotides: TGTGCCACCAGCAGAGACAGCGGTGCCCCTGGGTGGGGAAATGAAAAACTGTTTTTT.

The CDR3 bases are TGTGCCAGCAGCGCGCTGTTCAATCAGCCCCAGCATTTT. Translation gives CASSALFNQPQHF. J is TRBJ1-5 and V is TRBV11-3, with D unclear. The CDR3 spans 13 residues. The V end lost 5 bases, the J end lost 3 bases, and 8 bases lay between the germline ends. CDR1 SGHNT and CDR2 YENEEA come from the germline V gene.

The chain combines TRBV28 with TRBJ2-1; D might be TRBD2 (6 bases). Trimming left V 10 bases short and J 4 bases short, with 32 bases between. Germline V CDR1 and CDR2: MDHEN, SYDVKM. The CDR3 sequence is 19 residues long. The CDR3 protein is CAMAGRGGETPRPYNEQFF. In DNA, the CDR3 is TGTGCCATGGCCGGGCGGGGCGGGGAAACGCCTCGGCCTTACAATGAGCAGTTCTTC.

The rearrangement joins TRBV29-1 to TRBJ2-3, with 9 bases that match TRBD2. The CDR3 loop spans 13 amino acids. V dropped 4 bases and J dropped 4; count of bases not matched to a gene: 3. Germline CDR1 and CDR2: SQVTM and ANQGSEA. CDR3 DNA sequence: TGCAGCGTTGGTAGCGGGAGTCCAGATACGCAGTATTTT. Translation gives CSVGSGSPDTQYF.

The CDR3 DNA reads TGTGCCAGCAGCGCCGGGGGCTCTCAAGGCTACTACGAGCAGTACTTC. It encodes CASSAGGSQGYYEQYF. The chain carries TRBV9 and TRBJ2-7; D may match TRBD1 or TRBD2 (6 bases each). V was clipped by 3 bases and J by 3 bases, with 19 bases between them. CDR1 is SGDLS, CDR2 YYNGEE, per germline. The length of the CDR3 is 16 residues. Together with reference TRBV9 and TRBJ2-7, the CDR3 gives the full variable domain: DSGVTQTPKHLITATGQRVTLRCSPRSGDLSVYWYQQSLDQGLQFLIQYYNGEERAKGNILERFSAQQFPDLHSELNLSSLELGDSALYFCASSAGGSQGYYEQYFGPGTRLTVT.

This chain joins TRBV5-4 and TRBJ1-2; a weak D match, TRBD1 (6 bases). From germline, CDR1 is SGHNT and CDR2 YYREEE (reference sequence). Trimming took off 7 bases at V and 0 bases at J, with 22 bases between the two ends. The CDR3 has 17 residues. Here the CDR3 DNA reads TGTGCCAGCCGCCTTGACTTCCGAGGACAGACTAACTATGGCTACACCTTC. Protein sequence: CASRLDFRGQTNYGYTF.

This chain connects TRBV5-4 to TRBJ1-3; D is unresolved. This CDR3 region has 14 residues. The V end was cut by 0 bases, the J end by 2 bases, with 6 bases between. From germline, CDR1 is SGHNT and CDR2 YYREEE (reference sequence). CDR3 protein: CASSLAAAGNTIYF. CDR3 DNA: TGTGCCAGCAGCTTGGCGGCGGCTGGAAACACCATATATTTT. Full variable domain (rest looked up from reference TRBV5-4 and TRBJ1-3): ETGVTQSPTHLIKTRGQQVTLRCSSQSGHNTVSWYQQALGQGPQFIFQYYREEENGRGNFPPRFSGLQFPNYSSELNVNALELDDSALYLCASSLAAAGNTIYFGEGSWLTVV.

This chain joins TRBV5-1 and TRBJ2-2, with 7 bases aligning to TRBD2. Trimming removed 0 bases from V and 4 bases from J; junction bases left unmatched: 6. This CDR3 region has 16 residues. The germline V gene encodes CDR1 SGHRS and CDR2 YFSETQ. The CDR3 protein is CASSLESSGGTGELFF. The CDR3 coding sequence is TGCGCCAGCAGCTTGGAGTCTAGCGGAGGCACCGGGGAGCTGTTTTTT.

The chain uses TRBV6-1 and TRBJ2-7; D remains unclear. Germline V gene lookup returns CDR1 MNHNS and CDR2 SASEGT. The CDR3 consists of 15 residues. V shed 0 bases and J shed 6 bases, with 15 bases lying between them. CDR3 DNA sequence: TGTGCCAGCAGTGAAGCGGCCCCCTCCACTACCGAGCAGTACTTC. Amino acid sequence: CASSEAAPSTTEQYF.

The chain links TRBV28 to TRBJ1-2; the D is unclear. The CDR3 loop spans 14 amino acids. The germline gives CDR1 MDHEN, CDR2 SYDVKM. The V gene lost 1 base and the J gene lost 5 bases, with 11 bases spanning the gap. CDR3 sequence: CASSLSLWGYGYTF. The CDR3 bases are TGTGCCAGCAGTTTATCATTATGGGGTTATGGCTACACCTTC.

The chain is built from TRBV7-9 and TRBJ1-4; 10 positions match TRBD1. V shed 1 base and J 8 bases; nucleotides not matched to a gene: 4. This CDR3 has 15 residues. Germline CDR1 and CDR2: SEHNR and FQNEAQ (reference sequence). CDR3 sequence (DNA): TGTGCCAGCAGCTTAGGGGGACAGGGGAGCGAAAAACTGTTTTTT. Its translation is CASSLGGQGSEKLFF.

CDR3 sequence reads: CASSLSLQDPPYEQYF. The CDR3 nucleotides read TGCGCCAGCAGCTTGTCCCTACAGGACCCCCCCTACGAGCAGTACTTC. The chain combines TRBV5-1 with TRBJ2-7; a weak D match, TRBD1 (5 bases). The germline V gene has CDR1 SGHRS and CDR2 YFSETQ. This CDR3 region has 16 residues. The V and J ends lost 1 base and 2 bases respectively, with 16 bases between them.

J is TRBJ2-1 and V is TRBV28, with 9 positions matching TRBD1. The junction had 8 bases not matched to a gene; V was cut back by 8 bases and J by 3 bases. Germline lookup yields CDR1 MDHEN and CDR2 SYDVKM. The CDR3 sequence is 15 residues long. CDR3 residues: CASVYGTGFYNEQFF. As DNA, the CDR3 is TGTGCCAGCGTTTACGGGACAGGGTTCTACAATGAGCAGTTCTTC.

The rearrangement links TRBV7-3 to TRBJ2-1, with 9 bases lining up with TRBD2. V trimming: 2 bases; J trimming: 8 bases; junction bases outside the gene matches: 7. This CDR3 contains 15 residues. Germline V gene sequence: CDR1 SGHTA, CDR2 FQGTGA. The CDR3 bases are TGTGCCAGCAGCTTAGCTGGGTTAGCGGGAGATGAGCAGTTCTTC. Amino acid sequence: CASSLAGLAGDEQFF.

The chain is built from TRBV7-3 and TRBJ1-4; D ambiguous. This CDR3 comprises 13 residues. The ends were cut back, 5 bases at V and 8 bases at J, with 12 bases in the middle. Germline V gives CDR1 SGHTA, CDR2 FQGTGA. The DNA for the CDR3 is TGTGCCAGCAGCCAACGAAATGGGGAAAAACTGTTTTTT. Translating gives CASSQRNGEKLFF.

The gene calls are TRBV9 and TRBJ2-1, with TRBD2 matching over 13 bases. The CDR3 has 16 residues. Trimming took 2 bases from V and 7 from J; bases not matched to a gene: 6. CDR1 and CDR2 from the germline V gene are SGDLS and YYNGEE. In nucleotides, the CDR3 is TGTGCCAGCAGCGTTCTGGGACTAGCGGGAACTAATGAGCAGTTCTTC. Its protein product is CASSVLGLAGTNEQFF.

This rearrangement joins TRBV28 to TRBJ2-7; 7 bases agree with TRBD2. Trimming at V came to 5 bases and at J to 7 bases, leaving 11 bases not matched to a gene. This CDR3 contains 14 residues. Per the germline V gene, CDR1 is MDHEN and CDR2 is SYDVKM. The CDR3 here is CASSVREVGLEQYF. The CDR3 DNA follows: TGTGCCAGCAGTGTCCGGGAGGTCGGGCTTGAGCAGTACTTC.

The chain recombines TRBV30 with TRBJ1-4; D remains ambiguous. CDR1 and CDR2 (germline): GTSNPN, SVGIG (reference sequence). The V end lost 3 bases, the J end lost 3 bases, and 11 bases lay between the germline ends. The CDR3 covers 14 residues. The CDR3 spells CAWSWKGSNEKLFF. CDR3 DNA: TGTGCCTGGAGCTGGAAGGGTTCTAATGAAAAACTGTTTTTT.

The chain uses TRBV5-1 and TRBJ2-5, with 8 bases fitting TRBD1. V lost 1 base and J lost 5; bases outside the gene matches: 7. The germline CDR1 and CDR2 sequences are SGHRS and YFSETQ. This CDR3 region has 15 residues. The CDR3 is CASSLFQGARETQYF. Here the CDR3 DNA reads TGCGCCAGCAGCTTGTTTCAGGGGGCGAGGGAGACCCAGTACTTC.

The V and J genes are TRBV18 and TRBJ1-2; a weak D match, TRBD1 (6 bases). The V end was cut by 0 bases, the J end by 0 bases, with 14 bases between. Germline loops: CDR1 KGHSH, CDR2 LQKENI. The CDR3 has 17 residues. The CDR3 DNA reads TGTGCCAGCTCACCACCCCAGATTGAGGGGGCTAACTATGGCTACACCTTC. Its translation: CASSPPQIEGANYGYTF. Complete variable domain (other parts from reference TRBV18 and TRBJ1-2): NAGVMQNPRHLVRRRGQEARLRCSPMKGHSHVYWYRQLPEEGLKFMVYLQKENIIDESGMPKERFSAEFPKEGPSILRIQQVVRGDSAAYFCASSPPQIEGANYGYTFGSGTRLTVV.

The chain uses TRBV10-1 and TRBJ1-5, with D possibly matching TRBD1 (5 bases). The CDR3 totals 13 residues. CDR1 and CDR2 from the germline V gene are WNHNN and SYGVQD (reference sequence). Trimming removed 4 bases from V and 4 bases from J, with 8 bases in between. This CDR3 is CASSAGPNQPQHF. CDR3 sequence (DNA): TGCGCCAGCAGTGCGGGGCCGAATCAGCCCCAGCATTTT.

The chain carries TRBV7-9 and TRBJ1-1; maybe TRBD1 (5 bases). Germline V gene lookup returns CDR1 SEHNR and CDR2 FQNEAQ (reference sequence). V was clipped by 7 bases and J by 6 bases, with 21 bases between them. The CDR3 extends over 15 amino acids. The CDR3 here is CASIKTNGGGAEAFF. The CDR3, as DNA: TGTGCCAGCATCAAGACCAACGGCGGGGGAGCTGAAGCTTTCTTT. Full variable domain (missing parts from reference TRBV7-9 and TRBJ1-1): DTGVSQNPRHKITKRGQNVTFRCDPISEHNRLYWYRQTLGQGPEFLTYFQNEAQLEKSRLLSDRFSAERPKGSFSTLEIQRTEQGDSAMYLCASIKTNGGGAEAFFGQGTRLTVV.

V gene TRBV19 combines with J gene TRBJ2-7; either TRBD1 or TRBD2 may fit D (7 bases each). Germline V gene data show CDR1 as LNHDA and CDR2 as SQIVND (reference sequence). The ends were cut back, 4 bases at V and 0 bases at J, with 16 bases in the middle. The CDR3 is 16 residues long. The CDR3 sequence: CASSTAQGGSSYEQYF. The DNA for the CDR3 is TGTGCCAGTAGTACGGCCCAGGGGGGGAGCTCCTACGAGCAGTACTTC.

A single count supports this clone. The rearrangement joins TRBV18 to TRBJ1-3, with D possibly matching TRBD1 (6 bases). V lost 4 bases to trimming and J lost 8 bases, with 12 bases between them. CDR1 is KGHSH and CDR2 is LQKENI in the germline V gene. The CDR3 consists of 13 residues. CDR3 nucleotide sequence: TGTGCCAGCTCACAACAGGGTGAAGACACCATATATTTT. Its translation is CASSQQGEDTIYF. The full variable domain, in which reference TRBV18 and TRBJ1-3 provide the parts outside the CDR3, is NAGVMQNPRHLVRRRGQEARLRCSPMKGHSHVYWYRQLPEEGLKFMVYLQKENIIDESGMPKERFSAEFPKEGPSILRIQQVVRGDSAAYFCASSQQGEDTIYFGEGSWLTVV.